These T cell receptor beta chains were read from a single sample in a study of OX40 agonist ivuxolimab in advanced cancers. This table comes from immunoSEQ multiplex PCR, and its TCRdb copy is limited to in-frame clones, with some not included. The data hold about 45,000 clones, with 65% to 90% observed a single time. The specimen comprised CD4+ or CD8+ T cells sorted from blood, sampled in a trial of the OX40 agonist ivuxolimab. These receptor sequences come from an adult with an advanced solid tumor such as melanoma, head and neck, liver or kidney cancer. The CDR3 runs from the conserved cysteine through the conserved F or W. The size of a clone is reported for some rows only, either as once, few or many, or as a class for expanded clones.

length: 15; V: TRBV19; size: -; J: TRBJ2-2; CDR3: CASSVGQGGTGELFF
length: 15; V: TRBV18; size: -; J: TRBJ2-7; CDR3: CASSTGGTISYEQYF
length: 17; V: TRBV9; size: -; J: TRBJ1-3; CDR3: CASSVGGPSLGGNTIYF
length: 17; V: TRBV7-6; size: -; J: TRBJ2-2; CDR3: CASSPRGRGQGTGELFF
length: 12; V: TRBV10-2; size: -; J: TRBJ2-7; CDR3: CASNGQGHEQYF
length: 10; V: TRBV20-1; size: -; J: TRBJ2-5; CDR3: CSAYSETQYF
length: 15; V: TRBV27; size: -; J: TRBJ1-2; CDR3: CASITAQGASGGYTF
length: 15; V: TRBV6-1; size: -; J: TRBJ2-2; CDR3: CASSGTSGYTGELFF
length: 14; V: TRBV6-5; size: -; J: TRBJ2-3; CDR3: CASSADYGGDTQYF
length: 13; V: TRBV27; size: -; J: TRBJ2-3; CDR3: CASNAWGTDTQYF
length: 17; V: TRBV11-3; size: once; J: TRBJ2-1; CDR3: CASSSPKTSGGADEQFF
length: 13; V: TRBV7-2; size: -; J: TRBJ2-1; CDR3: CASSVRRDSEQFF
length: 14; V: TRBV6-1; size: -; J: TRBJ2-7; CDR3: CAATGRTGIYEQYF
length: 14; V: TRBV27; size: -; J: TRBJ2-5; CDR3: CASSLTQLQETQYF
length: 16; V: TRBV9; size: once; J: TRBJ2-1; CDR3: CASSVGLAGVENEQFF
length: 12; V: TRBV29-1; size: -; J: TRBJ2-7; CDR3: CSVEAGTYEQYF
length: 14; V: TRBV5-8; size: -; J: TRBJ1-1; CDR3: CASGVGWGGTEAFF
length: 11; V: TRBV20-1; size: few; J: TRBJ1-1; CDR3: CSVTGNTEAFF
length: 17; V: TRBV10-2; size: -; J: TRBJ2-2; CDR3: CASSESPLAGVTGELFF
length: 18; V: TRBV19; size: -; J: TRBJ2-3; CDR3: CASSITTGGAFSADTQYF
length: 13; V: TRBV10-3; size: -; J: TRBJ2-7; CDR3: CAISRDRAYEQYF
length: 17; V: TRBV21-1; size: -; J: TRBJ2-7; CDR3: CASSKKGDRGPPYEQYF
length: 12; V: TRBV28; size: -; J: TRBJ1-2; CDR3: CASSLKGYGYTF
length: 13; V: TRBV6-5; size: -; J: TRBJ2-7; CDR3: CASSGTGLYEQYF
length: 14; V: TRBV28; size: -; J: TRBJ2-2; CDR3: CASSLSGRAGELFF
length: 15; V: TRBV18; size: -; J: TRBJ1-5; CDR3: CASSLLVQSYQPQHF
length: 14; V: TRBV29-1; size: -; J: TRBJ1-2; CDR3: CSVEERTANYGYTF
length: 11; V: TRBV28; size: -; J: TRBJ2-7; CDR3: CASMTPGEQYF
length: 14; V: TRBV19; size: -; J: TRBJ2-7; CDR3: CASSVTDYSYEQYF
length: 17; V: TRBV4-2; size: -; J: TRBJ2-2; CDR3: CASSQDQVGRYTGELFF
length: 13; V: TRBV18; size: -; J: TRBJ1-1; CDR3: CASSPLTGVEAFF
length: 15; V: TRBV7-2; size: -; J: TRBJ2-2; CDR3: CASSFRDRATGELFF
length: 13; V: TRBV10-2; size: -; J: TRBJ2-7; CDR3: CASRLGQMYEQYF
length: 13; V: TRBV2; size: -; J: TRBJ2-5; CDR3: CASTVGQKETQYF
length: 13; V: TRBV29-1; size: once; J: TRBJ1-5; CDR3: CSVRTGYNQPQHF
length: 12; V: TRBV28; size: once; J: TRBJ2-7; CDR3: CASSPGGYEQYF
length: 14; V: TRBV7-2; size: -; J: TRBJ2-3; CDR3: CASSRPVLRDTQYF
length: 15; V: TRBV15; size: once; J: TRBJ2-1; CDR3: CATSREGTIYNEQFF
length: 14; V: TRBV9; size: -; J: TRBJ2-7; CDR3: CASSVGPLTPQIDF
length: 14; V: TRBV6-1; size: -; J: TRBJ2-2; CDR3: CASREWADTGELFF
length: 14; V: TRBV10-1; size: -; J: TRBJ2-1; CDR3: CASSAAGGVNEQFF
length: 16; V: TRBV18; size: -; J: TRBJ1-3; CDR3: CASSPQGLGTGNTIYF
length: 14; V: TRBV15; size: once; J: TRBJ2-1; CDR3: CATSSGRNKNEQFF
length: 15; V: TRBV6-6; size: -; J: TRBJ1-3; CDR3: CASSKNSLAGNTIYF
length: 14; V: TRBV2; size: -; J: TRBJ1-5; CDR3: CASSSDSFNQPQHF
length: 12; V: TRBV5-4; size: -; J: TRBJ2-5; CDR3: CASSLVGETQYF
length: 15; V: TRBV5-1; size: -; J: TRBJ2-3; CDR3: CASSKGQSSTDTQYF
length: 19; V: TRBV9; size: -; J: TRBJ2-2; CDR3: CASSVGSGRAGANTGELFF
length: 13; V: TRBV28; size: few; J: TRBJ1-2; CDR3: CASYRRSSDGYTF
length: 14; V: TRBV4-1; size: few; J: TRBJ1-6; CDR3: CASSQGNDNSPLHF
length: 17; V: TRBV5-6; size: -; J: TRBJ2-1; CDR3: CASSPRATSGDYNEQFF
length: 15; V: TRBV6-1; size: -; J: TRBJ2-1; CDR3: CASTHTGASYNEQFF
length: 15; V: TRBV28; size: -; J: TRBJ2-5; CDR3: CASSFTLRSQETQYF
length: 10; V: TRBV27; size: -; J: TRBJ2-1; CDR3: CASYETEQFF
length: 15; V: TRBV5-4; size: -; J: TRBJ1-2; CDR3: CASSFNTRASYGYTF
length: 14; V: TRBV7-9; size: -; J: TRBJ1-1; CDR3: CASSLSLLNTEAFF
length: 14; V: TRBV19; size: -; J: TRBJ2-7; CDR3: CASSIVLGRGEQYF
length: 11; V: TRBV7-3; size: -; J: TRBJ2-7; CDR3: CASSDGIEQHF